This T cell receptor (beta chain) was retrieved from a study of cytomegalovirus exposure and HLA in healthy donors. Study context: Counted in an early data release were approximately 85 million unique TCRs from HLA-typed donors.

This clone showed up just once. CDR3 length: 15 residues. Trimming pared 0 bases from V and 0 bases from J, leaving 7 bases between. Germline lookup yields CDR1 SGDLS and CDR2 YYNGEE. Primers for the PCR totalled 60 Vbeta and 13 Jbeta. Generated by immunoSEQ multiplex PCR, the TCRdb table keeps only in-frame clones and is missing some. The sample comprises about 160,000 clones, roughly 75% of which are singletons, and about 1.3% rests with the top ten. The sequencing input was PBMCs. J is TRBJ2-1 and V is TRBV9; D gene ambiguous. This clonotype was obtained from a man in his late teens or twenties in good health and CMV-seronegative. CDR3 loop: CASSVVTSSYNEQFF. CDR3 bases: TGTGCCAGCAGCGTAGTAACGAGCTCCTACAATGAGCAGTTCTTC.